This is a list of T cell receptor beta chains from one sample in a study of blood T cell repertoires in COVID-19. Libraries were prepared by immunoSEQ multiplex PCR; TCRdb keeps only in-frame clonotypes and omits some of them. The data contain 380,000 or so clones, more than 70% of them singletons. The sequencing input was peripheral blood. These receptors all come from a man aged 35 to 55 with acute or convalescent COVID-19. Both conserved end residues are part of each CDR3. The order of the fields is V gene, J gene, CDR3 protein.

V gene: TRBV6-5; J gene: TRBJ1-2; CDR3 protein: CASTPNEESHGYTF
V gene: TRBV5-1; J gene: TRBJ2-7; CDR3 protein: CASKPGQGMYEQYF
V gene: TRBV7-8; J gene: TRBJ1-6; CDR3 protein: CASTPLIRAANSPLHF
V gene: TRBV5-6; J gene: TRBJ2-1; CDR3 protein: CASSVAGGHLYEQFF
V gene: TRBV3-1/TRBV3-2; J gene: TRBJ1-4; CDR3 protein: CASSIRGEKLFF
V gene: TRBV5-1; J gene: TRBJ1-6; CDR3 protein: CASSHELYNSPLHF
V gene: TRBV6-5; J gene: TRBJ1-2; CDR3 protein: CASERTGGIDGYTF
V gene: TRBV21-1; J gene: TRBJ1-6; CDR3 protein: CASILKVQPHNSPLHF
V gene: TRBV27; J gene: TRBJ1-5; CDR3 protein: CASSSTGQSNQPQHF
V gene: TRBV28; J gene: TRBJ1-5; CDR3 protein: CASSFLQGADQPQHF
V gene: TRBV27; J gene: TRBJ2-1; CDR3 protein: CASSPPQGTTKGDNEQFF
V gene: TRBV5-1; J gene: TRBJ2-1; CDR3 protein: CASSTTGGVTYNEQFF
V gene: TRBV19; J gene: TRBJ2-1; CDR3 protein: CASRGTSGRSYNEQFF
V gene: TRBV5-1; J gene: TRBJ2-3; CDR3 protein: CASSLAPTPTDTQYF
V gene: TRBV3-1/TRBV3-2; J gene: TRBJ2-7; CDR3 protein: CASSHSDREQYF
V gene: TRBV3-1/TRBV3-2; J gene: TRBJ1-2; CDR3 protein: CASTSGQYYGYTF
V gene: TRBV10-3; J gene: TRBJ1-6; CDR3 protein: CAISGTGFNSPLHF
V gene: TRBV28; J gene: TRBJ2-5; CDR3 protein: CASLTSGRRSTQETQYF
V gene: TRBV7-2; J gene: TRBJ1-4; CDR3 protein: CASSSLLEEKLFF
V gene: TRBV11-3; J gene: TRBJ2-1; CDR3 protein: CASSLGAPAWEQFF
V gene: TRBV18; J gene: TRBJ2-1; CDR3 protein: CASSPQNSYNEQFF
V gene: TRBV29-1; J gene: TRBJ1-2; CDR3 protein: CSVEARGAQNTNYGYTF
V gene: TRBV6-2/TRBV6-3; J gene: TRBJ2-7; CDR3 protein: CASSFLVAGVDEQYF
V gene: TRBV19; J gene: TRBJ2-3; CDR3 protein: CASSPGLAASTDTQYF
V gene: TRBV28; J gene: TRBJ2-7; CDR3 protein: CASSPTGGSHEQYF
V gene: TRBV6-1; J gene: TRBJ2-2; CDR3 protein: CASSEALRSYSGELFF
V gene: TRBV5-6; J gene: TRBJ1-2; CDR3 protein: CASSLVQGLGYGYTF
V gene: TRBV24-1; J gene: TRBJ1-2; CDR3 protein: CATRRGAHRRRTQPNYGYTF
V gene: TRBV18; J gene: TRBJ1-6; CDR3 protein: CASSLGRDIRRDSPLHF
V gene: TRBV6-5; J gene: TRBJ2-7; CDR3 protein: CASSQSYEQYF
V gene: TRBV6-5; J gene: TRBJ2-1; CDR3 protein: CASTYLAGGSNEQFF
V gene: TRBV2; J gene: TRBJ1-1; CDR3 protein: CASSANRDTEAFF
V gene: TRBV14; J gene: TRBJ1-1; CDR3 protein: CASSQDSPSVTEAFF
V gene: TRBV15; J gene: TRBJ1-2; CDR3 protein: CAFNRGRYGYTF
V gene: TRBV18; J gene: TRBJ2-1; CDR3 protein: CASSPSLENEQFF
V gene: TRBV5-1; J gene: TRBJ1-6; CDR3 protein: CASSPTSTGYNSPLHF
V gene: TRBV10-3; J gene: TRBJ2-1; CDR3 protein: CAITSGLAGVNEQFF
V gene: TRBV6-4; J gene: TRBJ2-6; CDR3 protein: CASSDSRGSGANVLTF
V gene: TRBV4-1; J gene: TRBJ1-1; CDR3 protein: CASSPTGTYGTEAFF
V gene: TRBV4-1; J gene: TRBJ2-3; CDR3 protein: CASSRIEADTQYF
V gene: TRBV5-4; J gene: TRBJ2-7; CDR3 protein: CASSLGGSYGPYEQYF
V gene: TRBV2; J gene: TRBJ1-5; CDR3 protein: CASRRDGNQPQHF
V gene: TRBV2; J gene: TRBJ2-2; CDR3 protein: CASKLAGGRVTGELFF
V gene: TRBV5-5; J gene: TRBJ2-5; CDR3 protein: CASSTGGFQETQYF
V gene: TRBV27; J gene: TRBJ2-3; CDR3 protein: CASSPPGGATDTQYF
V gene: TRBV27; J gene: TRBJ2-7; CDR3 protein: CASSRGLVKGEQYF
V gene: TRBV2; J gene: TRBJ1-5; CDR3 protein: CASSVEQGVTSNQPQHF
V gene: TRBV15; J gene: TRBJ2-3; CDR3 protein: CATSTRQGKSDTQYF
V gene: TRBV12-3/TRBV12-4; J gene: TRBJ1-1; CDR3 protein: CASRGQGASEAFF
V gene: TRBV29-1; J gene: TRBJ2-7; CDR3 protein: CSVVQGTLHEQYF